Described below is a single T cell receptor (beta chain) sequence and its context. Libraries were prepared by immunoSEQ multiplex PCR; TCRdb keeps only in-frame clonotypes and omits some of them. This sample carries about 120,000 clones, roughly 86% of them seen once, and the ten largest clones take about 2.9%. Trimming cost V 1 base and J 2 bases, with 5 bases left between them. The CDR3 runs 13 residues. These data originate in a study of control samples from healthy donors and cancer patients. The chain is built from TRBV12-3 or TRBV12-4 and TRBJ2-5; no reliable D call. The sequencing sample was made of blood. The sequence came from a man aged 55 to 69 in good health. The chain's CDR3 is CASSLEQQETQYF. Written as DNA, the CDR3 is TGTGCCAGCAGTTTAGAACAGCAAGAGACCCAGTACTTC.